The rows below give T cell receptor beta chains drawn from one sample of a study of blood T cell repertoires in COVID-19. Assay used: immunoSEQ multiplex PCR; TCRdb lists only in-frame clones, some missing. The table has about 88,000 clones, roughly 90% seen once. The sample taken for sequencing was peripheral blood. The source of these receptors is an elderly woman with acute or convalescent COVID-19. Both conserved end residues are part of each CDR3. D genes are given only for firm matches. Clone size is shown for a subset of rows, as once, few, many or a class of expanded clone.

>NA|NA|TRBJ1-5|TRBV29-1
CSVARDSNQPQHF
TGCAGCGTTGCGAGGGATTCCAATCAGCCCCAGCATTTT
>NA|NA|TRBJ1-4|TRBV7-2
CASSLDPANEKLFF
TGTGCCAGCAGCTTAGATCCGGCTAATGAAAAACTGTTTTTT
>TRBD2|NA|TRBJ2-3|TRBV18
CASSPGGASFATQYF
TGTGCCAGCTCGCCCGGGGGGGCCTCGTTCGCTACGCAGTATTTT
>TRBD2|NA|TRBJ2-7|TRBV7-9
CASSLVLASYYEQYF
TGTGCCAGCAGCTTAGTACTAGCGAGTTACTACGAGCAGTACTTC
>NA|NA|TRBJ1-1|TRBV18
CASSPLDSGNTEAFF
TGTGCCAGCTCACCACTTGACAGTGGGAACACTGAAGCTTTCTTT
>TRBD1|NA|TRBJ1-2|TRBV11-2
CASSLKNRGTSDGYTF
TGTGCCAGCAGCTTAAAAAACAGGGGGACCTCTGATGGCTACACCTTC
>NA|NA|TRBJ2-7|TRBV29-1
CSVGGTLYYEQYF
TGCAGCGTTGGCGGGACTCTTTACTACGAGCAGTACTTC
>NA|NA|TRBJ2-1|TRBV9
CASSAGIYNEQFF
TGTGCCAGCAGCGCCGGGATCTACAATGAGCAGTTCTTC
>TRBD1|NA|TRBJ2-6|TRBV14
CASSQPTGARVSGANVLTF
TGTGCCAGCAGCCAACCCACAGGGGCGCGGGTTTCTGGGGCCAACGTCCTGACTTTC
>TRBD1|NA|TRBJ1-2|TRBV2
CEYRGDYGYTF
TGTGAATACAGGGGGGACTATGGCTACACCTTC
>NA|NA|TRBJ1-1|TRBV18
CASSPMGPQNTEAFF
TGTGCCAGCTCACCAATGGGGCCCCAGAACACTGAAGCTTTCTTT
>TRBD2|NA|TRBJ2-2|TRBV6-5
CASSLGGRAIGELFF
TGTGCCAGCAGTTTAGGCGGGAGGGCGATCGGGGAGCTGTTTTTT
>NA|NA|TRBJ1-1|TRBV7-9
CASSLVAGRNAEAFF
TGTGCCAGCAGCTTAGTGGCAGGGAGGAATGCTGAAGCTTTCTTT
>TRBD1|NA|TRBJ2-1|TRBV24-1
CATSDPGQKFNEQFF
TGTGCCACCAGTGACCCGGGACAGAAGTTCAATGAGCAGTTCTTC
>NA|NA|TRBJ2-5|TRBV28
CASSSGQGRIETQYF
TGTGCCAGCAGTTCCGGACAAGGCCGTATAGAGACCCAGTACTTC
>TRBD1|NA|TRBJ2-7|TRBV9
CASSVGQGVVYEQYF
TGTGCCAGCAGCGTAGGACAGGGCGTGGTTTACGAGCAGTACTTC
>TRBD2|NA|TRBJ2-1|TRBV5-1
CASSFGLEFYEQFF
TGCGCCAGCAGCTTTGGACTAGAGTTCTATGAGCAGTTCTTC
>TRBD1|NA|TRBJ1-5|TRBV24-1
CATSDPPTGVGQPQHF
TGTGCCACCAGTGATCCCCCCACAGGGGTCGGTCAGCCCCAGCATTTT
>NA|few|TRBJ1-2|TRBV19
CASHDGQGTVGYTF
TGTGCCAGCCACGACGGGCAGGGGACGGTTGGCTACACCTTC
>NA|few|TRBJ2-1|TRBV5-3
CARSLWERSPYNEQFF
TGTGCCAGAAGCTTGTGGGAGCGGAGCCCTTACAATGAGCAGTTCTTC
>TRBD1|NA|TRBJ1-2|TRBV4-1
CASSSQGAISSSYGYTF
TGCGCCAGCAGCTCACAGGGGGCCATCTCGTCCTCCTATGGCTACACCTTC
>TRBD1|NA|TRBJ1-2|TRBV28
CASGGQDYYGYTF
TGTGCCAGCGGAGGACAGGATTATTATGGCTACACCTTC